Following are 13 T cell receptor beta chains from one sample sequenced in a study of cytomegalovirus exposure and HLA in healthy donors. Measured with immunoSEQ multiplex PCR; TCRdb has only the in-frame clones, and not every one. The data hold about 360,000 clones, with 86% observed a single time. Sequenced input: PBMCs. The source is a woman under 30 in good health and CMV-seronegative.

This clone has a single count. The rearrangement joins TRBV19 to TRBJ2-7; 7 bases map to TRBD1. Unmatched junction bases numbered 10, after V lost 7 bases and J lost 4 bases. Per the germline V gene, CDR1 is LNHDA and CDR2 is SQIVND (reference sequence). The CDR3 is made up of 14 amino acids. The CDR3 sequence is CASTRGDRAYEQYF. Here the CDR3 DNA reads TGTGCCAGTACCCGGGGTGACAGGGCATACGAGCAGTACTTC.

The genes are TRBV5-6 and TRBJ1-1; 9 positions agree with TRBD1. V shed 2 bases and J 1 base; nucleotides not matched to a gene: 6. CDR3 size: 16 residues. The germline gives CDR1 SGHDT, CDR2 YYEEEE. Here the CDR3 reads CASSLGTGLANTEAFF. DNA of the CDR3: TGTGCCAGCAGCTTAGGGACAGGGTTGGCGAACACTGAAGCTTTCTTT.

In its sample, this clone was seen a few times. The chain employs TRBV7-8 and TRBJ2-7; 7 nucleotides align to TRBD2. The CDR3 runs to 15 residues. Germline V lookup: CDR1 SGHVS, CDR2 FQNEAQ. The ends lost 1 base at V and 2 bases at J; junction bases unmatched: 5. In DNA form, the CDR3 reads TGTGCCAGCAGCTTAGTAGGCGGGAGAACCTACGAGCAGTACTTC. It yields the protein CASSLVGGRTYEQYF.

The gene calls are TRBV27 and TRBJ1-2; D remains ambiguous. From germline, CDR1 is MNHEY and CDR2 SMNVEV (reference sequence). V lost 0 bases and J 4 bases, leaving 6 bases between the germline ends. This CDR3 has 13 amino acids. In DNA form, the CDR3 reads TGTGCCAGCAGTTTATCGAGCCGCTATGGCTACACCTTC. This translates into CASSLSSRYGYTF.

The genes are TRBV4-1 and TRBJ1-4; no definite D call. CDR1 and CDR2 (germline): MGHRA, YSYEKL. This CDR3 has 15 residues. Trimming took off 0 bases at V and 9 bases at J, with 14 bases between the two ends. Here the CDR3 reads CASSQERGGRKKLFF. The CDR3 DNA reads TGCGCCAGCAGCCAAGAACGGGGAGGTAGGAAAAAACTGTTTTTT.

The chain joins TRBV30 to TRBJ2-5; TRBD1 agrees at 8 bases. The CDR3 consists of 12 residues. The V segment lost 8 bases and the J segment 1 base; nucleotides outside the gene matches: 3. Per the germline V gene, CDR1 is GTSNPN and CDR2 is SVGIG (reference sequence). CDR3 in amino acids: CAGGQGQETQYF. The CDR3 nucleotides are TGTGCCGGTGGACAGGGCCAAGAGACCCAGTACTTC.

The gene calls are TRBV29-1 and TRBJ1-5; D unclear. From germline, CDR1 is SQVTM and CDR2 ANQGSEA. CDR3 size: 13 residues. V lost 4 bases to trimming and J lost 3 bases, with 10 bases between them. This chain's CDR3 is CSVVVEINQPQHF. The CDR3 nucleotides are TGCAGCGTTGTTGTAGAGATCAATCAGCCCCAGCATTTT.

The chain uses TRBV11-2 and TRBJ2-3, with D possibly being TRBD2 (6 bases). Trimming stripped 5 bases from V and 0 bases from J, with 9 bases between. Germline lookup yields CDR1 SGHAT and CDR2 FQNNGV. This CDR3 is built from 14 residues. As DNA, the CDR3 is TGTGCCAGCAGCCCCAGCGGGAGCACAGATACGCAGTATTTT. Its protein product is CASSPSGSTDTQYF.

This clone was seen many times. CDR3 coding DNA: TGTGCCAGCAGTGACTCGTCTAGCGGGTACAATGAGCAGTTCTTC. Protein: CASSDSSSGYNEQFF. The J gene is TRBJ2-1, the V gene TRBV6-4, with 8 bases lining up with TRBD2. The length of the CDR3 is 15 residues. Unmatched junction bases numbered 2, after V lost 0 bases and J lost 4 bases. CDR1 and CDR2 from the germline V gene are MRHNA and SNTAGT.

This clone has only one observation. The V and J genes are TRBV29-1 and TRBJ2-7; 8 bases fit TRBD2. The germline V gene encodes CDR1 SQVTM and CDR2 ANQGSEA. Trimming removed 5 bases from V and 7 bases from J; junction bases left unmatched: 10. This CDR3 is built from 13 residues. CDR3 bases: TGCAGCGTTAGCGGGGGCGCCATGTTGGAGCAGTACTTC. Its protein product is CSVSGGAMLEQYF.

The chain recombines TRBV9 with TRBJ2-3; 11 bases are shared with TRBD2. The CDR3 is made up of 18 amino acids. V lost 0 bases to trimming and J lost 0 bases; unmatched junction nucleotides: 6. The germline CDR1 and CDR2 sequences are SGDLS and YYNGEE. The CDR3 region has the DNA TGTGCCAGCAGCGTAGGACTAGCGGGGCAGACTAGCACAGATACGCAGTATTTT. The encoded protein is CASSVGLAGQTSTDTQYF.

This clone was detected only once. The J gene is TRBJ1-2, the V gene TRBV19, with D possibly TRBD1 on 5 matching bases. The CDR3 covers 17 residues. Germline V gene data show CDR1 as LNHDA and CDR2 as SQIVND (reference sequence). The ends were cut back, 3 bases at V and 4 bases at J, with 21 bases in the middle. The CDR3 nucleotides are TGTGCCAGTAGTATGGAAACGCAGGGCTTGGCTGGCTATGGCTACACCTTC. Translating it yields CASSMETQGLAGYGYTF.

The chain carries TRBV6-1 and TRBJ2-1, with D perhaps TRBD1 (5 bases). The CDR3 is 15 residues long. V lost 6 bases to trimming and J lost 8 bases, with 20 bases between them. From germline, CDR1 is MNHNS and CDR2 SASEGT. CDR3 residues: CASRVRQGITDEQFF. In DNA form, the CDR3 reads TGTGCCAGCAGAGTCAGGCAGGGTATAACCGATGAGCAGTTCTTC.